One and the same sample provided the 31 T cell receptor beta chains below, sequenced in a study of blood T cell repertoires in COVID-19. TCRdb's table, derived via immunoSEQ multiplex PCR, lists solely in-frame clones and lacks some. The profile covers over 150,000 clones, with 80% to 90% appearing a single time and 1.1% taken by the ten largest. Sequencing input: peripheral blood. The source of these receptors is a man aged 25 to 40 with acute or convalescent COVID-19.

CDR3 sequence: CASSKKGGNNEQFF. DNA for the CDR3: TGCGCCAGCAGCAAAAAGGGGGGGAACAATGAGCAGTTCTTC. V usage is TRBV4-1 and J usage is TRBJ2-1; tentatively, D is TRBD2 (7 bases). CDR3 length: 14 residues. The V and J ends lost 5 bases and 5 bases respectively, with 13 bases between them. The germline CDR1 and CDR2 sequences are MGHRA and YSYEKL.

The V gene is TRBV3-1 (or the pseudogene TRBV3-2), the J gene TRBJ2-2, with 12 bases fitting TRBD2. In germline, CDR1 is LGHDT, CDR2 YNNKEL (reference sequence). V was pared by 1 base and J by 5 bases, with 5 bases of the junction left unmatched. This CDR3 spans 17 amino acids. CDR3 nucleotides: TGTGCCAGCAGCCAAGCGACTAGCGGGAGAGGGACCGGGGAGCTGTTTTTT. It is translated as CASSQATSGRGTGELFF.

The chain uses TRBV6-6 and TRBJ1-1; perhaps TRBD1 as D (5 bases). The germline V gene encodes CDR1 MNHNY and CDR2 SVGAGI (reference sequence). CDR3 size: 15 residues. The V end was cut by 5 bases, the J end by 0 bases, with 13 bases between. The CDR3 sequence: CASSDPGGMNTEAFF. In nucleotides, the CDR3 is TGTGCCAGCAGTGATCCGGGGGGTATGAACACTGAAGCTTTCTTT.

CDR3 loop: CAWSEMGDQPQHF. The CDR3 coding sequence is TGTGCCTGGAGTGAGATGGGAGATCAGCCCCAGCATTTT. The chain links TRBV30 to TRBJ1-5, with D hard to call. CDR1 and CDR2 (germline): GTSNPN, SVGIG (reference sequence). The CDR3 has 13 amino acids. Trimming stripped 1 base from V and 5 bases from J, with 9 bases between. Supplemented by reference TRBV30 and TRBJ1-5, the full variable domain reads SQTIHQWPATLVQPVGSPLSLECTVEGTSNPNLYWYRQAAGRGLQLLFYSVGIGQISSEVPQNLSASRPQDRQFILSSKKLLLSDSGFYLCAWSEMGDQPQHFGDGTRLSIL.

This clone is medium-sized (0.01 to 0.1%) within its sample. This chain uses TRBV14 with TRBJ1-2; D unresolved. The CDR3 extends over 13 amino acids. The germline V and J ends were trimmed by 4 bases and 5 bases, with 11 bases remaining between them. Looked up from germline, CDR1 is SGHDN and CDR2 is FVKESK. The CDR3 region has the DNA TGTGCCAGCAGCCCCGGGAGGGCTTATGGCTACACCTTC. Its translation is CASSPGRAYGYTF.

The CDR3 is CSVEAGQVNTEAFF. The CDR3 nucleotides are TGCAGCGTCGAGGCAGGGCAAGTGAACACTGAAGCTTTCTTT. This rearrangement joins TRBV29-1 to TRBJ1-1; a weak D match, TRBD1 (5 bases). The germline gives CDR1 SQVTM, CDR2 ANQGSEA. This CDR3 region has 14 residues. V was shortened by 6 bases and J by 0 bases, with 14 bases between the two germline ends.

The chain uses TRBV5-1 and TRBJ2-7; D gene ambiguous. The CDR3 covers 15 residues. Germline V gene lookup returns CDR1 SGHRS and CDR2 YFSETQ. The V gene lost 1 base and the J gene lost 0 bases, with 11 bases spanning the gap. CDR3 region: CASSLSGGNSYEQYF. The CDR3 bases are TGCGCCAGCAGCTTGTCTGGCGGTAACTCCTACGAGCAGTACTTC.

The chain carries TRBV6-1 and TRBJ1-4, with a possible D match to TRBD1 (6 bases). The CDR3 extends over 15 amino acids. CDR1 is MNHNS, CDR2 SASEGT, per germline. V was clipped by 4 bases and J by 3 bases, with 12 bases between them. The CDR3 sequence: CASSGTTGPNEKLFF. CDR3 nucleotide sequence: TGTGCCAGCAGTGGAACGACAGGACCTAATGAAAAACTGTTTTTT.

V and J are TRBV9 and TRBJ2-7; either TRBD1 or TRBD2 may supply D (7 bases each). CDR1 SGDLS and CDR2 YYNGEE come from the germline V gene. This CDR3 contains 16 residues. V gave up 4 bases and J gave up 5 bases, with 22 bases separating them. CDR3 coding DNA: TGTGCCAGCAGCCTAGGGGGCGGGGGCGTTCTCGACGAGCAGTACTTC. As protein: CASSLGGGGVLDEQYF.

J is TRBJ1-5 and V is TRBV6-6, with 12 bases that match TRBD1. Germline V CDR1 and CDR2: MNHNY, SVGAGI (reference sequence). With V trimmed by 6 bases and J by 6 bases, 6 bases remained unmatched. The CDR3 consists of 15 residues. The CDR3 DNA reads TGTGCCAGCAGCCTGGGACAGGGGGCGACTCAGCCCCAGCATTTT. Translating gives CASSLGQGATQPQHF.

This clone was counted between two and nine times. CDR3 DNA: TGTGCCAGCAGCAAACAACTGACTAGCCGCGGCTACGAGCAGTACTTC. Translation: CASSKQLTSRGYEQYF. The chain links TRBV21-1 to TRBJ2-7; no check of the table's D call, TRBD2, against the DNA was made. TRBV21-1 constitutes a pseudogene. The CDR3 has 16 residues.

This rearrangement joins TRBV28 to TRBJ1-6; 10 nucleotides match TRBD1. The CDR3 consists of 14 residues. Germline trimming cut 7 bases from V and 8 bases from J; bases unmatched to any gene: 5. Germline V gene sequence: CDR1 MDHEN, CDR2 SYDVKM. The CDR3 here is CASNPGQGYSPLHF. In nucleotides, the CDR3 is TGTGCCAGCAACCCGGGACAGGGGTATTCACCCCTCCACTTT.

This rearrangement joins TRBV2 to TRBJ1-5; 10 nucleotides line up with TRBD1. CDR3 length: 14 amino acids. V trimming: 6 bases; J trimming: 11 bases; junction bases outside the gene matches: 10. Germline-derived CDR1 and CDR2 are SNHLY and FYNNEI. Here the CDR3 DNA reads TGTGCCAGCAGCGATAGGACAGGGGGTCCGTCCCAGCATTTT. Translated: CASSDRTGGPSQHF. The full variable domain, its missing parts supplied by reference TRBV2 and TRBJ1-5, is EPEVTQTPSHQVTQMGQEVILRCVPISNHLYFYWYRQILGQKVEFLVSFYNNEISEKSEIFDDQFSVERPDGSNFTLKIRSTKLEDSAMYFCASSDRTGGPSQHFGDGTRLSIL.

V is TRBV28 and J is TRBJ2-7; D unclear. Germline V gene data show CDR1 as MDHEN and CDR2 as SYDVKM. The ends were cut back, 5 bases at V and 4 bases at J, with 9 bases in the middle. There are 12 residues in the CDR3. The CDR3: CASSPLRYEQYF. CDR3 sequence (DNA): TGTGCCAGCAGTCCTTTGCGGTACGAGCAGTACTTC.

This sequence joins TRBV5-6 and TRBJ1-2, with 9 bases matching TRBD1. The junction had 5 bases not matched to a gene; V was cut back by 4 bases and J by 4 bases. Germline loops: CDR1 SGHDT, CDR2 YYEEEE. The CDR3 spans 14 residues. The CDR3 protein is CASSAGTGSYGYTF. DNA of the CDR3: TGTGCCAGCAGCGCCGGGACAGGGTCCTATGGCTACACCTTC. Full variable domain (outside the CDR3, taken from reference TRBV5-6 and TRBJ1-2): DAGVTQSPTHLIKTRGQQVTLRCSPKSGHDTVSWYQQALGQGPQFIFQYYEEEERQRGNFPDRFSGHQFPNYSSELNVNALLLGDSALYLCASSAGTGSYGYTFGSGTRLTVV.

The chain carries TRBV28 and TRBJ1-1; 7 positions match TRBD1. CDR1 and CDR2 from the germline V gene are MDHEN and SYDVKM. CDR3 size: 14 residues. V was clipped by 2 bases and J by 6 bases; unmatched bases: 6. The CDR3 is CASSLQGGKPEAFF. DNA for the CDR3: TGTGCCAGCAGTTTACAGGGGGGAAAACCTGAAGCTTTCTTT.

V and J are TRBV6-5 and TRBJ1-6; 7 bases are a match to TRBD1. The trim removed 7 bases at V and 2 bases at J, leaving 5 bases unmatched. CDR3 length: 15 amino acids. Germline V CDR1 and CDR2: MNHEY, SVGAGI. CDR3 coding DNA: TGTGCCAGCAATCCCACAGGGGCCTATAATTCACCCCTCCACTTT. Amino acid sequence: CASNPTGAYNSPLHF.

The table lists this clone with a count of one. This sequence joins TRBV3-1 (or the pseudogene TRBV3-2) and TRBJ2-1, with TRBD2 identical over 9 bases. Germline V gene data show CDR1 as LGHDT and CDR2 as YNNKEL (reference sequence). The CDR3 runs to 16 residues. With 4 bases clipped from V and 4 bases from J, the junction kept 8 bases outside the gene matches. CDR3 nucleotide sequence: TGTGCCAGCAGCCCCTGGAGCGGGGGGCCTTACAATGAGCAGTTCTTC. Encoded protein: CASSPWSGGPYNEQFF.

This chain connects TRBV7-9 to TRBJ1-1; D is uncertain. In germline, CDR1 is SEHNR, CDR2 FQNEAQ (reference sequence). The CDR3 loop spans 13 amino acids. V dropped 2 bases and J dropped 3 bases, with 7 bases sitting between them. The CDR3 sequence is CASSLNQYTEAFF. CDR3 bases: TGTGCCAGCAGCTTAAATCAGTACACTGAAGCTTTCTTT.

The chain is built from TRBV5-1 and TRBJ2-3, with D unresolved. Germline loops: CDR1 SGHRS, CDR2 YFSETQ. V was shortened by 0 bases and J by 4 bases, with 6 bases between the two germline ends. The CDR3 spans 13 residues. The CDR3 nucleotides are TGCGCCAGCAGCTTGGGCGCGGCAGATACGCAGTATTTT. This gives the protein CASSLGAADTQYF. Supplemented by reference TRBV5-1 and TRBJ2-3, the full variable domain reads KAGVTQTPRYLIKTRGQQVTLSCSPISGHRSVSWYQQTPGQGLQFLFEYFSETQRNKGNFPGRFSGRQFSNSRSEMNVSTLELGDSALYLCASSLGAADTQYFGPGTRLTVL.

The chain couples TRBV9 to TRBJ2-7; a possible D gene is TRBD2 (6 bases). The V gene lost 6 bases and the J gene lost 0 bases, with 13 bases spanning the gap. The CDR3 sequence is 14 residues long. The germline V gene encodes CDR1 SGDLS and CDR2 YYNGEE. The CDR3 DNA reads TGTGCCAGCACCCCCCGGGAGAGCTCCTACGAGCAGTACTTC. Translated: CASTPRESSYEQYF.

This rearrangement joins TRBV28 to TRBJ2-7; the D gene is possibly TRBD1 (5 bases). Trimming removed 5 bases at V and 4 bases at J, with 15 bases between. The CDR3 has 14 residues. CDR1 is MDHEN and CDR2 is SYDVKM in the germline V gene. CDR3: CASSNPAGKYEQYF. The CDR3 DNA sequence: TGTGCCAGCAGTAACCCCGCAGGGAAGTACGAGCAGTACTTC.

In nucleotides, the CDR3 is TGTGCCAGCAGTTTGGATCTAGCCGCGCGCAGCGAGACCCAGTACTTC. Its translation: CASSLDLAARSETQYF. This rearrangement joins TRBV27 to TRBJ2-5; a possible D gene is TRBD2 (5 bases). Trimming removed 3 bases at V and 5 bases at J, with 19 bases between. The CDR3 loop spans 16 amino acids. The germline V gene encodes CDR1 MNHEY and CDR2 SMNVEV (reference sequence).

The genes are TRBV5-8 and TRBJ1-2; TRBD1 agrees at 12 bases. CDR3 size: 17 residues. Germline V gene sequence: CDR1 SGHTS, CDR2 YDEGEE. J was trimmed by 4 bases and V by 4 bases; bases with no gene match: 11. The DNA for the CDR3 is TGTGCCAGCAGCCCCCCCGGGACAGGGGGCCGGGGCTATGGCTACACCTTC. It is translated as CASSPPGTGGRGYGYTF. Supplemented by reference TRBV5-8 and TRBJ1-2, the full variable domain reads EAGVTQSPTHLIKTRGQQATLRCSPISGHTSVYWYQQALGLGLQFLLWYDEGEERNRGNFPPRFSGRQFPNYSSELNVNALELEDSALYLCASSPPGTGGRGYGYTFGSGTRLTVV.

In nucleotides, the CDR3 is TGCAGCGTTCCCGACGGGAGCCTTGCGGGGAATGAGCAGTTCTTC. Translating gives CSVPDGSLAGNEQFF. The genes are TRBV29-1 and TRBJ2-1; D might be TRBD2 (6 bases). Germline loops: CDR1 SQVTM, CDR2 ANQGSEA. Between the trimmed V and J ends, which lost 5 bases and 7 bases, there was a span of 21 bases. This CDR3 region has 15 residues.

This chain connects TRBV6-4 to TRBJ1-5; a weak D match, TRBD1 (6 bases). V lost 6 bases and J lost 7, with 13 bases in between. The CDR3 contains 13 residues. The V gene's germline CDR1 is MRHNA and CDR2 SNTAGT. The CDR3 nucleotides are TGTGCCAGCAGCGTGGACAGCGAACAGCCCCAGCATTTT. It codes for CASSVDSEQPQHF.

The chain couples TRBV19 to TRBJ2-1, with 12 bases aligning to TRBD1. This CDR3 has 15 residues. J lost 8 bases, V lost 6 bases, and 8 bases had no gene match. Germline CDR1 and CDR2: LNHDA and SQIVND (reference sequence). The CDR3 loop reads CASSVGTGGLDEQFF. The CDR3 DNA is TGTGCCAGTAGCGTCGGGACAGGGGGCTTGGATGAGCAGTTCTTC.

This chain links TRBV6-5 with TRBJ2-7; a weak D match, TRBD1 (6 bases). Trimming cost V 6 bases and J 3 bases, with 18 bases left between them. CDR1 and CDR2 from the germline V gene are MNHEY and SVGAGI. The CDR3 is 15 residues long. The CDR3 region has the DNA TGTGCCAGCAGGCAAGAAATGACAGGCTTCTACGAGCAGTACTTC. This codes for CASRQEMTGFYEQYF.

V is TRBV27 and J is TRBJ2-7; possibly TRBD1 for D (5 bases). The V end lost 6 bases, the J end lost 1 base, and 13 bases lay between the germline ends. The CDR3 consists of 14 residues. CDR1 is MNHEY and CDR2 is SMNVEV in the germline V gene (reference sequence). The CDR3 sequence: CASRGRGRSYEQYF. The DNA for the CDR3 is TGTGCCAGCAGGGGAAGGGGCCGTTCCTACGAGCAGTACTTC.

The gene calls are TRBV5-6 and TRBJ1-1; 8 nucleotides agree with TRBD1. Germline values: CDR1 SGHDT, CDR2 YYEEEE. There are 14 residues in the CDR3. Losses at the gene ends were 7 bases for V and 0 bases for J; bases not matched to a gene: 5. The CDR3 sequence: CASGGQVLNTEAFF. In DNA, the CDR3 is TGTGCCAGCGGGGGACAGGTGCTGAACACTGAAGCTTTCTTT.

This chain uses TRBV6-5 with TRBJ2-1, with a tentative D call TRBD2 (6 bases). V gave up 0 bases and J gave up 8 bases, with 14 bases separating them. This CDR3 is 15 amino acids long. The germline V gene encodes CDR1 MNHEY and CDR2 SVGAGI. CDR3 nucleotide sequence: TGTGCCAGCAGTTACTCGACACGGGAGAGGGATGAGCAGTTCTTC. Protein: CASSYSTRERDEQFF.